Each of the 26 T cell receptor beta chains below was sequenced from the same sample in a study of cytomegalovirus exposure and HLA in healthy donors (TCRdb year 2017). Library creation used the immunoSEQ multiplex PCR assay. The multiplex PCR relied on a mix of 60 forward primers for TCR Vbeta segments and 13 reverse primers for TCR Jbeta segments. TCRdb's version of the immuneACCESS table is confined to in-frame rearrangements and falls short of the full clone set. An unresolved V gene accounts for under half of the shortfall where checked; the remainder is of unknown origin. For this sample there are some 120,000 clones; 81% appear just once. The ten largest clonotypes hold 2% to 2.5% of the sample. Sequencing used PBMCs. The receptors originated from a woman aged 40 to 50 in good health and CMV-seronegative.

This clone was seen once. The chain is built from TRBV7-6 and TRBJ2-5, with 9 bases identical to TRBD1. The DNA end lines up better with TRBJ2-7; the J call may be wrong. The germline CDR1 and CDR2 sequences are SGHVS and FNYEAQ. This CDR3 is 14 amino acids long. CDR3 nucleotide sequence: TGTGCCAGCAGCTTATTGGGACAGGGCTACGAGCAGTACTTC. Protein: CASSLLGQGYEQYF.

The chain employs TRBV9 and TRBJ2-3, with a weak D call TRBD1 (6 bases). The CDR3 consists of 14 residues. Between the trimmed V and J ends, which lost 4 bases and 6 bases, there was a span of 15 bases. The germline CDR1 and CDR2 sequences are SGDLS and YYNGEE. CDR3 sequence (DNA): TGTGCCAGCAGCCCCGAGGGGGTGTTGGATACGCAGTATTTT. Protein product: CASSPEGVLDTQYF. Together with reference TRBV9 and TRBJ2-3, the CDR3 gives the full variable domain: DSGVTQTPKHLITATGQRVTLRCSPRSGDLSVYWYQQSLDQGLQFLIQYYNGEERAKGNILERFSAQQFPDLHSELNLSSLELGDSALYFCASSPEGVLDTQYFGPGTRLTVL.

This clone is a singleton in its sample. The chain carries TRBV5-1 and TRBJ2-2; TRBD2 is a possible D gene (6 bases). V was pared by 4 bases and J by 7 bases, with 11 bases between. The germline V gene has CDR1 SGHRS and CDR2 YFSETQ. This CDR3 has 13 residues. The CDR3 DNA reads TGCGCCAGCAGCCCGGGGGAATTCGGGGAGCTGTTTTTT. It yields the protein CASSPGEFGELFF.

CDR3 sequence: CASSVDRGQLDTQYF. CDR3 DNA sequence: TGTGCCAGCAGTGTTGACAGGGGGCAGTTGGATACGCAGTATTTT. This sequence joins TRBV6-1 and TRBJ2-3; 10 nucleotides agree with TRBD1. CDR1 MNHNS and CDR2 SASEGT come from the germline V gene. V trimming: 4 bases; J trimming: 6 bases; junction bases outside the gene matches: 7. The CDR3 has 15 amino acids.

The V and J genes are TRBV5-6 and TRBJ2-3, with 7 bases lining up with TRBD1. The CDR3 extends over 16 amino acids. The ends lost 1 base at V and 4 bases at J; junction bases unmatched: 9. The germline CDR1 and CDR2 sequences are SGHDT and YYEEEE. CDR3 in DNA: TGTGCCAGCAGCTTGTTCGCGACAGGGTTTTCAGATACGCAGTATTTT. Amino acids: CASSLFATGFSDTQYF.

This chain connects TRBV27 to TRBJ1-5; D is ambiguous. This CDR3 is built from 15 residues. Germline V gene data show CDR1 as MNHEY and CDR2 as SMNVEV (reference sequence). V lost 6 bases, J lost 2 bases, and 14 bases lay in between. CDR3 bases: TGTGCCAGCAGCCAACGGGCAGCGGGCAATCAGCCCCAGCATTTT. Translating it yields CASSQRAAGNQPQHF.

The gene calls are TRBV2 and TRBJ2-7; 10 nucleotides match TRBD2. The CDR3 is 16 amino acids. Germline CDR1 and CDR2: SNHLY and FYNNEI. Unmatched junction bases numbered 5, after V lost 3 bases and J lost 0 bases. This chain's CDR3 is CASSDTSGVFSYEQYF. The CDR3 DNA follows: TGTGCCAGCAGTGATACTAGCGGGGTTTTCTCCTACGAGCAGTACTTC.

V usage is TRBV29-1 and J usage is TRBJ1-2; TRBD1 agrees at 7 bases. Germline V gene sequence: CDR1 SQVTM, CDR2 ANQGSEA. Trimming cost V 3 bases and J 13 bases; bases outside gene matches: 8. The CDR3 runs 11 residues. The CDR3 is CSVERQGPITF. In nucleotides, the CDR3 is TGCAGCGTTGAGAGACAGGGCCCTATCACCTTC.

The chain links TRBV18 to TRBJ1-4; D not resolved. This CDR3 comprises 13 residues. The V gene lost 4 bases and the J gene lost 6 bases, with 9 bases spanning the gap. Germline values: CDR1 KGHSH, CDR2 LQKENI. CDR3 coding DNA: TGTGCCAGCTCACGAGGGTTCTATGAAAAACTGTTTTTT. It specifies CASSRGFYEKLFF.

For this clone: This specimen includes other DNA sequences encoding the same CDR3. The chain couples TRBV5-1 to TRBJ2-5; D is possibly TRBD1 (6 bases). CDR3 length equals 14 residues. Between the trimmed V and J ends, which lost 0 bases and 2 bases, there was a span of 8 bases. Germline CDR1 is SGHRS and CDR2 is YFSETQ. CDR3 residues: CASSLGRGQETQYF. The CDR3 region has the DNA TGCGCCAGCAGCTTGGGAAGGGGGCAAGAGACCCAGTACTTC.

This chain joins TRBV2 and TRBJ2-2; perhaps TRBD2 as D (6 bases). The V end lost 2 bases, the J end lost 2 bases, and 18 bases lay between the germline ends. Per the germline V gene, CDR1 is SNHLY and CDR2 is FYNNEI. This CDR3 has 18 amino acids. The CDR3 DNA reads TGTGCCAGCAGTGAACCCACGACTAGGCGGACTAACACCGGGGAGCTGTTTTTT. Residues: CASSEPTTRRTNTGELFF.

The V call is TRBV7-9, the J call TRBJ2-5, with a weak D call TRBD2 (7 bases). The CDR3 has 16 amino acids. In germline, CDR1 is SEHNR, CDR2 FQNEAQ (reference sequence). The V gene lost 5 bases and the J gene lost 5 bases, with 21 bases spanning the gap. CDR3 DNA sequence: TGTGCCAGCAGCGCGATAGGAGGGGGGGGTCGTGAGACCCAGTACTTC. Its translation is CASSAIGGGGRETQYF.

This chain uses TRBV6-1 with TRBJ1-2; possible D gene TRBD1, 6 bases. Trimming pared 2 bases from V and 0 bases from J, leaving 16 bases between. Germline V gene lookup returns CDR1 MNHNS and CDR2 SASEGT. The CDR3 totals 17 residues. The CDR3: CASSEYGTGGPNYGYTF. CDR3 in DNA: TGTGCCAGCAGTGAATATGGGACGGGGGGGCCTAACTATGGCTACACCTTC.

The chain links TRBV5-4 to TRBJ2-5; D is possibly TRBD2 (6 bases). Judging by the DNA end, TRBJ2-7 fits better; the J call may be wrong. The CDR3 runs 14 residues. Germline V gene data show CDR1 as SGHNT and CDR2 as YYREEE (reference sequence). The CDR3 region is CASSPGVITYEQYF. In nucleotides, the CDR3 is TGTGCCAGCAGCCCGGGAGTCATTACCTACGAGCAGTACTTC.

The rearrangement uses TRBV4-1 and TRBJ1-5, with 7 bases lining up with TRBD1. CDR3 length: 18 residues. V trimming: 4 bases; J trimming: 4 bases; junction bases outside the gene matches: 16. The germline V gene encodes CDR1 MGHRA and CDR2 YSYEKL. The CDR3 DNA reads as TGCGCCAGCAGCCGGACAGAAGGGGGCCTGAGTGGAAATCAGCCCCAGCATTTT. Protein: CASSRTEGGLSGNQPQHF.

The V and J genes are TRBV19 and TRBJ2-7, with TRBD1 matching over 9 bases. The germline CDR1 and CDR2 sequences are LNHDA and SQIVND (reference sequence). This CDR3 contains 15 residues. The ends lost 3 bases at V and 4 bases at J; junction bases unmatched: 7. Here the CDR3 DNA reads TGTGCCAGTAGTATCTCTCCGGGACAGGGATACGAGCAGTACTTC. Residues: CASSISPGQGYEQYF.

V gene TRBV10-3 combines with J gene TRBJ1-2, with D maybe TRBD1 (6 bases). Germline V lookup: CDR1 ENHRY, CDR2 SYGVKD. The CDR3 loop spans 16 amino acids. Trimming removed 0 bases at V and 4 bases at J, with 15 bases between. This CDR3 reads CAISESTGRGGYGYTF. DNA for the CDR3: TGTGCCATCAGTGAGTCTACAGGGCGAGGGGGCTATGGCTACACCTTC.

CDR3 loop: CASNEMGLAGANVLTF. CDR3 coding DNA: TGTGCCAGCAATGAAATGGGCTTGGCTGGGGCCAACGTCCTGACTTTC. The chain combines TRBV7-2 with TRBJ2-6; no clear D. Germline assignment: CDR1 SGHTA and CDR2 FQGNSA. The CDR3 loop spans 16 amino acids. Between the trimmed V and J ends, which lost 7 bases and 2 bases, there was a span of 15 bases.

This chain joins TRBV5-4 and TRBJ2-7; no clear D. Trimming stripped 0 bases from V and 6 bases from J, with 4 bases between. Germline V gene data show CDR1 as SGHNT and CDR2 as YYREEE (reference sequence). The CDR3 is made up of 11 amino acids. CDR3 DNA: TGTGCCAGCAGCTTGGCCGGCGAGCAGTACTTC. Amino acids: CASSLAGEQYF.

J is TRBJ2-1 and V is TRBV7-2, with 11 nucleotides matching TRBD2. This CDR3 is built from 17 residues. The V and J ends lost 5 bases and 7 bases, in that order; junction bases with no gene match: 13. Germline V lookup: CDR1 SGHTA, CDR2 FQGNSA. CDR3 in amino acids: CASSLTSGSVFWNEQFF. CDR3 nucleotides: TGTGCCAGCAGCCTTACTAGCGGGAGTGTGTTTTGGAATGAGCAGTTCTTC.

The gene calls are TRBV4-1 and TRBJ1-2, with TRBD1 matching over 12 bases. V shed 3 bases, J shed 5 bases, and the junction held 4 bases outside the gene matches. Germline CDR1 MGHRA, CDR2 YSYEKL. The CDR3 loop spans 15 amino acids. CDR3 DNA: TGCGCCAGCAGCCAGGGACAGGGGGCGCATTATGGCTACACCTTC. Translation: CASSQGQGAHYGYTF.

For the CDR3, the DNA is TGTGCCAGCAGCCCAACCGGAGCGGGGGGCTCCAATGAGCAGTTCTTC. It translates to CASSPTGAGGSNEQFF. The V call is TRBV7-2, the J call TRBJ2-1; 9 bases align to TRBD2. This CDR3 has 16 amino acids. Germline V gene lookup returns CDR1 SGHTA and CDR2 FQGNSA. The junction had 11 bases not matched to a gene; V was cut back by 5 bases and J by 6 bases. Full variable domain (remainder filled in from reference TRBV7-2 and TRBJ2-1): GAGVSQSPSNKVTEKGKDVELRCDPISGHTALYWYRQSLGQGLEFLIYFQGNSAPDKSGLPSDRFSAERTGGSVSTLTIQRTQQEDSAVYLCASSPTGAGGSNEQFFGPGTRLTVL.

The chain joins TRBV5-1 to TRBJ2-3, with 7 bases that match TRBD1. V shed 2 bases and J 2 bases; nucleotides not matched to a gene: 5. Germline CDR1 and CDR2: SGHRS and YFSETQ. CDR3 length equals 15 residues. The DNA for the CDR3 is TGCGCCAGCAGCTTACGGACAGGAGACACAGATACGCAGTATTTT. Amino acids: CASSLRTGDTDTQYF.

Only one count was recorded for this clone. This chain uses TRBV14 with TRBJ1-2; 9 bases align to TRBD1. CDR1 SGHDN and CDR2 FVKESK come from the germline V gene. There are 15 residues in the CDR3. Losses at the gene ends were 1 base for V and 7 bases for J; bases not matched to a gene: 7. The CDR3 coding sequence is TGTGCCAGCAGCCAAGTTGCGACAGGGGGATCTGGCTACACCTTC. Protein product: CASSQVATGGSGYTF.

This clone was counted a few times. The V and J genes are TRBV5-1 and TRBJ1-2; 7 positions agree with TRBD1. Germline V gene data show CDR1 as SGHRS and CDR2 as YFSETQ. The CDR3 spans 12 residues. Trimming took 3 bases from V and 6 from J; bases not matched to a gene: 2. In nucleotides, the CDR3 is TGCGCCAGCAGCTCCAGGGGGGATGGCTACACCTTC. Protein sequence: CASSSRGDGYTF.

The chain combines TRBV4-1 with TRBJ1-4; D remains unclear. Germline loops: CDR1 MGHRA, CDR2 YSYEKL. Trimming removed 0 bases from V and 8 bases from J, with 13 bases in between. The CDR3 sequence is 15 residues long. CDR3 loop: CASSQDMRVLEKLFF. The CDR3 coding sequence is TGCGCCAGCAGCCAAGATATGAGGGTCCTCGAAAAACTGTTTTTT.